Listed below are T cell receptor beta chains from one sample, sequenced in a study of T cell responses to AZD1222 COVID-19 vaccine. Profiled with immunoSEQ multiplex PCR; TCRdb holds only in-frame clones, not every one. The profile shows 65,000 to 100,000 clones, almost 90% of them singletons. Sequencing was performed on peripheral blood, taken 28 days after the second AZD1222 dose. These TCRs come from an adult who received the AZD1222 COVID-19 vaccine. The CDR3 runs from the conserved cysteine through the conserved F or W. The D gene is left open where the match is weak. The size field is filled for only some rows; it gives once, few, many or a size class.

clone_size: NA; d_call: NA; j_call: TRBJ1-5; v_call: TRBV7-9; cdr3_aa: CASQGRDGNQPQHF; cdr3_nt: TGTGCCAGCCAGGGAAGGGATGGCAATCAGCCCCAGCATTTT
clone_size: NA; d_call: NA; j_call: TRBJ1-3; v_call: TRBV5-1; cdr3_aa: CASTDSGNTIYF; cdr3_nt: TGCGCCAGCACCGACTCTGGAAACACCATATATTTT
clone_size: NA; d_call: NA; j_call: TRBJ2-2; v_call: TRBV18; cdr3_aa: CASSPDTRGGELFF; cdr3_nt: TGTGCCAGCTCACCAGACACCAGGGGCGGGGAGCTGTTTTTT
clone_size: once; d_call: NA; j_call: TRBJ1-5; v_call: TRBV28; cdr3_aa: CASTPLTNQPQHF; cdr3_nt: TGTGCCAGCACACCACTTACCAATCAGCCCCAGCATTTT
clone_size: NA; d_call: TRBD2; j_call: TRBJ2-3; v_call: TRBV20-1; cdr3_aa: CSASEASGRADTQYF; cdr3_nt: TGCAGTGCTAGTGAGGCTAGCGGGAGGGCCGACACGCAGTATTTT
clone_size: NA; d_call: NA; j_call: TRBJ2-3; v_call: TRBV7-9; cdr3_aa: CASSPTSGGNTDTQYF; cdr3_nt: TGTGCCAGCAGCCCAACGAGTGGCGGGAATACAGATACGCAGTATTTT
clone_size: NA; d_call: NA; j_call: TRBJ1-4; v_call: TRBV27; cdr3_aa: CASSAYSLGNEKLFF; cdr3_nt: TGTGCCAGCAGTGCATACAGTTTAGGGAATGAAAAACTGTTTTTT
clone_size: NA; d_call: NA; j_call: TRBJ2-4; v_call: TRBV4-2; cdr3_aa: CASSPGGVITKNIQYF; cdr3_nt: TGTGCCAGCAGCCCTGGGGGTGTGATAACCAAAAACATTCAGTACTTC
clone_size: NA; d_call: TRBD2; j_call: TRBJ2-1; v_call: TRBV7-9; cdr3_aa: CASSHPANSGSYNEQFF; cdr3_nt: TGTGCCAGCAGCCACCCCGCAAATAGCGGGAGCTACAATGAGCAGTTCTTC
clone_size: NA; d_call: NA; j_call: TRBJ2-3; v_call: TRBV21-1; cdr3_aa: CASSKRASPPSTDTQYF; cdr3_nt: TGTGCCAGCAGCAAAAGGGCGAGCCCTCCCTCCACAGATACGCAGTATTTT
clone_size: NA; d_call: NA; j_call: TRBJ1-2; v_call: TRBV19; cdr3_aa: CASSPYNHPNYGYTF; cdr3_nt: TGTGCCAGTAGTCCCTACAACCACCCTAACTATGGCTACACCTTC
clone_size: NA; d_call: NA; j_call: TRBJ1-2; v_call: TRBV30; cdr3_aa: CAWSVQAAGANYGYTF; cdr3_nt: TGTGCCTGGAGTGTACAGGCCGCAGGAGCTAACTATGGCTACACCTTC
clone_size: once; d_call: NA; j_call: TRBJ2-1; v_call: TRBV21-1; cdr3_aa: CASSKLHSAGLYNEQFF; cdr3_nt: TGTGCCAGCAGCAAACTTCATTCAGCGGGACTTTACAATGAGCAGTTCTTC
clone_size: once; d_call: NA; j_call: TRBJ2-2; v_call: TRBV11-2; cdr3_aa: CASSLDGGTLNTGELFF; cdr3_nt: TGTGCCAGCAGCTTAGATGGGGGGACTCTGAACACCGGGGAGCTGTTTTTT
clone_size: NA; d_call: TRBD2; j_call: TRBJ2-3; v_call: TRBV4-2; cdr3_aa: CASSPTPLAGMDTQYF; cdr3_nt: TGTGCCAGCAGCCCGACCCCTCTAGCGGGCATGGATACGCAGTATTTT
clone_size: once; d_call: TRBD2; j_call: TRBJ2-3; v_call: TRBV11-3; cdr3_aa: CASSLEGVAGDTQYF; cdr3_nt: TGTGCCAGCAGCTTAGAAGGGGTAGCGGGAGATACGCAGTATTTT
clone_size: NA; d_call: NA; j_call: TRBJ1-5; v_call: TRBV6-2/TRBV6-3; cdr3_aa: CASSKMGRLPYNNQPQHF; cdr3_nt: TGTGCCAGCAGTAAGATGGGCAGGTTACCCTATAACAATCAGCCCCAGCATTTT